This T cell receptor (beta chain) comes out of a study of vaccination and CD4 T cells after COVID-19. About the study: At a median around 92 days (range 35 to 161) after diagnosis, post-COVID samples were drawn.

Oncomine TCR Beta short-read sequencing was applied to DNA from cultured CD4+ T cells. TCRdb redid the calling of the PCR reads with MiXCR, one entry per CDR3 protein. The sample shows 15,000 to 25,000 distinct CDR3 sequences, around 50% of them seen only once. The treatment: roughly nine-day PBMC culture with coronavirus spike peptide pools or control peptides (ViraFEST assay). This clonotype has a handful of counts. Its antigen is unidentified. CDR3 length: 15 residues. Unmatched junction bases numbered 6, after V lost 6 bases and J lost 5 bases. The V gene is TRBV12-3 or TRBV12-4, the J gene TRBJ2-3; 12 nucleotides match TRBD1. This TCR came from a human donor who had recovered from COVID-19. The specimen sequenced was CD4+ T cells from blood, cultured in vitro. The CDR3 DNA is TGTGCCAGCAGGCGGGACAGGGGGCGTGTAGATACGCAGTATTTT. Its protein product is CASRRDRGRVDTQYF.